What follows are 18 T cell receptor beta chains derived from one specimen sequenced in a study of T cells expressing NK-cell markers. From the 5' RACE reads, TCRdb lists one entry per CDR3 protein and no DNA. The sample includes 200,000 to 300,000 distinct CDR3 sequences. Specimen: blood T cells: a sorted CD56 or NKG2C T cell subset, CD4+ or CD8+ T cells, or bulk PBMC T cells (not recorded which). The receptors here all came from a woman between 18 and 75 years old in good health.

The gene calls are TRBV7-9 and TRBJ2-7; TCRdb designates TRBD2, a call that cannot be tested without DNA. The CDR3 spans 12 residues. Germline V lookup: CDR1 SEHNR, CDR2 FQNEAQ (reference sequence). CDR3 loop: CASSLLESEQYF.

The genes are TRBV11-3 and TRBJ2-3; the TRBD1 assignment by TCRdb is unverifiable without DNA. Germline V gives CDR1 SGHNT, CDR2 YENEEA. This CDR3 region has 16 residues. The CDR3 sequence: CASSLGRGASTDTQYF.

This sequence joins TRBV20-1 and TRBJ2-4; without DNA, the TCRdb call of TRBD1 cannot be checked. The CDR3 length is 15 residues. Per germline, CDR1 DFQATT and CDR2 SNEGSKA (reference sequence). This CDR3 is CSARATGQGKNIQYF.

CDR3 residues: CASSLSGRADTQYF. The genes are TRBV7-2 and TRBJ2-3. The V gene's germline CDR1 is SGHTA and CDR2 FQGNSA. The CDR3 is made up of 14 amino acids.

This chain uses TRBV6-5 with TRBJ1-4; TCRdb lists TRBD1, though no DNA is available to test this call. The CDR3 runs to 15 residues. Per germline, CDR1 MNHEY and CDR2 SVGAGI. The CDR3: CASSYGAHIYEKLFF.

The rearrangement joins TRBV14 to TRBJ2-1; TCRdb's D gene call, TRBD2, goes unchecked for lack of DNA. Germline CDR1 SGHDN, CDR2 FVKESK. The CDR3 consists of 16 residues. The CDR3 region is CASSHLTSGSYNEQFF.

The rearrangement joins TRBV20-1 to TRBJ2-1; TCRdb proposes TRBD2, but this gene call is untestable without DNA. Germline V gene sequence: CDR1 DFQATT, CDR2 SNEGSKA (reference sequence). This CDR3 contains 16 residues. This CDR3 is CSASTDTGTKHNEQFF.

The chain couples TRBV5-1 to TRBJ2-5; TCRdb's D call, TRBD2, is unchecked because there is no DNA. The CDR3 totals 16 residues. Germline-derived CDR1 and CDR2 are SGHRS and YFSETQ. Here the CDR3 reads CASSLGASGALETQYF.

The chain recombines TRBV29-1 with TRBJ1-1; TCRdb's D call, TRBD1, is unchecked because there is no DNA. Germline assignment: CDR1 SQVTM and CDR2 ANQGSEA. The length of the CDR3 is 14 residues. The CDR3 sequence is CSGRDRGGNTEAFF.

The gene calls are TRBV15 and TRBJ2-5; the TCRdb call, TRBD1, lacks DNA for checking. The CDR3 extends over 13 amino acids. Germline V lookup: CDR1 LNHNV, CDR2 YYDKDF (reference sequence). This chain's CDR3 is CATSGGVKETQYF.

The chain recombines TRBV10-3 with TRBJ2-1; the TCRdb call, TRBD2, lacks DNA for checking. CDR1 is ENHRY, CDR2 SYGVKD, per germline. The CDR3 runs to 15 residues. The CDR3 loop is CAISADLGSYNEQFF.

The chain couples TRBV12-3 or TRBV12-4 to TRBJ1-1; TCRdb lists TRBD1, though no DNA is available to test this call. The CDR3 contains 16 residues. The CDR3 loop is CASSLGGTGRSTEAFF.

The chain is built from TRBV28 and TRBJ1-5; TCRdb reports TRBD1, a call that lacks DNA to check it against. Per germline, CDR1 MDHEN and CDR2 SYDVKM. The CDR3 extends over 14 amino acids. CDR3 region: CASSFWTGNQPQHF.

This rearrangement joins TRBV6-5 to TRBJ1-1. In germline, CDR1 is MNHEY, CDR2 SVGAGI. This CDR3 spans 15 amino acids. The CDR3 here is CASSYWAQRNTEAFF.

CDR3 region: CASSYSSYNSPLHF. This chain uses TRBV6-5 with TRBJ1-6. Germline CDR1 and CDR2: MNHEY and SVGAGI. The CDR3 length is 14 residues.

The chain joins TRBV20-1 to TRBJ2-3; TCRdb selects TRBD2, and the lack of DNA leaves this call unchecked. Germline values: CDR1 DFQATT, CDR2 SNEGSKA (reference sequence). There are 12 residues in the CDR3. Here the CDR3 reads CSASLDQDTQYF.

The chain links TRBV20-1 to TRBJ1-5; TCRdb names TRBD1, which stays unverified in the absence of DNA. Germline V gene lookup returns CDR1 DFQATT and CDR2 SNEGSKA (reference sequence). This CDR3 region has 15 residues. The CDR3 loop is CSARDGTGWGQPQHF.

The gene calls are TRBV7-2 and TRBJ2-7. The CDR3 is made up of 13 amino acids. Germline V gene lookup returns CDR1 SGHTA and CDR2 FQGNSA. CDR3 sequence reads: CASSLAANPIPDF.